This T cell receptor beta chain is from a study of CD4 T cells in relation to SARS-CoV-2 and coronaviruses. Unexposed donor CD4+ T cells date from about 2011-2018, before the COVID-19 pandemic. Isolation of CD4+ T cells took place after roughly nine days in culture. Trimming took 3 bases from V and 2 from J, leaving 10 bases between them. CDR1 KGHSH and CDR2 LQKENI come from the germline V gene. The CDR3 extends over 14 amino acids. Concerning this clone: Its antigen is undetermined.

Libraries were prepared by immunoSEQ multiplex PCR; TCRdb keeps only in-frame clonotypes and omits some of them. Here the sample spans around 24,000 clones, roughly 80% being singletons. The V gene is TRBV18, the J gene TRBJ1-1; D gene unclear. The sample consisted of CD4+ T cells from PBMCs, cultured in vitro. The receptor was derived from a human donor in good health. The CDR3 nucleotides are TGTGCCAGCTCACCGCGAAACCAAAACACTGAAGCTTTCTTT. Translating it yields CASSPRNQNTEAFF.